The 16 T cell receptor beta chains listed next were all sequenced from one sample in a study of blood T cell repertoires in COVID-19. The protocol was immunoSEQ multiplex PCR, while the TCRdb copy is restricted to in-frame clones and leaves out a portion. The data show about 240,000 clones, roughly 80% seen once. Sequencing was carried out using peripheral blood. The receptors shown here come from a woman in her late teens or twenties with acute or convalescent COVID-19.

The chain employs TRBV25-1 and TRBJ2-3, with TRBD2 matching 10 bases. CDR3 length: 16 amino acids. The V segment lost 2 bases and the J segment 3 bases; nucleotides outside the gene matches: 5. Germline CDR1 MGHDK, CDR2 SYGVNS. DNA for the CDR3: TGTGCCAGCAGTGAAAGAGCGGGAGGGCTGACAGATACGCAGTATTTT. Its translation: CASSERAGGLTDTQYF.

V is TRBV20-1 and J is TRBJ2-7; weak D call: TRBD1 (5 bases). The CDR3 runs 11 residues. V gave up 3 bases and J gave up 5 bases, with 8 bases separating them. Germline V gene lookup returns CDR1 DFQATT and CDR2 SNEGSKA (reference sequence). CDR3 residues: CSASRVNEQYF. CDR3 bases: TGCAGTGCTAGCAGGGTTAACGAGCAGTACTTC.

The chain links TRBV6-6 to TRBJ1-5; D uncertain. The CDR3 spans 15 residues. Germline lookup yields CDR1 MNHNY and CDR2 SVGAGI (reference sequence). V was cut by 3 bases and J by 0 bases, with 9 bases left in between. CDR3 loop: CASSYGEDSNQPQHF. CDR3 in DNA: TGTGCCAGCAGTTATGGGGAGGATAGCAATCAGCCCCAGCATTTT.

The table lists this clone with a few counts. The chain couples TRBV29-1 to TRBJ2-1; D uncertain. CDR3 length equals 11 residues. Trimming stripped 7 bases from V and 3 bases from J, with 7 bases between. The germline gives CDR1 SQVTM, CDR2 ANQGSEA. The CDR3 spells CSAVSYNEQFF. The DNA for the CDR3 is TGCAGCGCCGTTAGCTACAATGAGCAGTTCTTC.

In this sample, this clone turned up a few times. This sequence joins TRBV4-1 and TRBJ1-5; 9 bases line up with TRBD1. V trimming: 1 base; J trimming: 2 bases; junction bases outside the gene matches: 12. There are 19 residues in the CDR3. Germline loops: CDR1 MGHRA, CDR2 YSYEKL. The CDR3 sequence: CASSQGVDRGYRGNQPQHF. The DNA of the CDR3 is TGCGCCAGCAGCCAAGGGGTTGACAGGGGGTATCGGGGCAATCAGCCCCAGCATTTT.

This clone was observed once. The chain recombines TRBV6-6 with TRBJ2-1, with D possibly matching TRBD2 (6 bases). Germline V gives CDR1 MNHNY, CDR2 SVGAGI (reference sequence). This CDR3 region has 15 residues. Trimming removed 11 bases at V and 7 bases at J, with 24 bases between. The CDR3 loop reads CAHEGPGRDTNEQFF. In nucleotides, the CDR3 is TGTGCCCACGAGGGTCCCGGGCGGGATACAAATGAGCAGTTCTTC.

V gene TRBV7-8 combines with J gene TRBJ1-4; D is unclear. The CDR3 covers 16 residues. Trimming left V 4 bases short and J 0 bases short, with 12 bases between. The germline gives CDR1 SGHVS, CDR2 FQNEAQ. The CDR3 region is CASSSPPGSTNEKLFF. As DNA, the CDR3 is TGTGCCAGCAGCTCGCCACCGGGATCAACTAATGAAAAACTGTTTTTT.

This clone has just one count. The chain recombines TRBV6-2 or TRBV6-3 with TRBJ2-7; 9 bases match TRBD2. The CDR3 sequence is 15 residues long. CDR1 is MNHEY and CDR2 is SVGEGT in the germline V gene. The J segment lost 6 bases and the V segment lost 0 bases, leaving 6 bases of the junction unmatched. CDR3 coding DNA: TGTGCCAGCAGTTACTCACCCGGGACTAGCAGCGAGCAGTACTTC. Translated, it gives CASSYSPGTSSEQYF.

The V gene is TRBV5-5, the J gene TRBJ1-5, with D possibly TRBD1 on 5 matching bases. From germline, CDR1 is SGHKS and CDR2 YYEKEE (reference sequence). The length of the CDR3 is 13 residues. Trimming cost V 4 bases and J 5 bases, with 10 bases left between them. The CDR3 protein is CASSLQGDQPQHF. DNA of the CDR3: TGTGCCAGCAGCCTCCAGGGTGATCAGCCCCAGCATTTT.

J is TRBJ1-5 and V is TRBV7-9; 8 bases agree with TRBD1. CDR1 and CDR2 (germline): SEHNR, FQNEAQ (reference sequence). This CDR3 has 16 residues. Trimming cost V 5 bases and J 2 bases; bases outside gene matches: 8. CDR3 amino acids: CASSADTDRGNQPQHF. The CDR3 DNA reads as TGTGCCAGCAGCGCCGACACGGACAGGGGCAATCAGCCCCAGCATTTT.

V gene TRBV18 combines with J gene TRBJ1-1, with 7 nucleotides matching TRBD1. V was clipped by 0 bases and J by 4 bases; unmatched bases: 2. The germline V gene encodes CDR1 KGHSH and CDR2 LQKENI. The CDR3 covers 14 residues. This CDR3 is CASSPPGQRTEAFF. CDR3 nucleotides: TGTGCCAGCTCACCACCGGGACAGCGCACTGAAGCTTTCTTT. Based on the CDR3 plus reference TRBV18 and TRBJ1-1, the full variable domain is NAGVMQNPRHLVRRRGQEARLRCSPMKGHSHVYWYRQLPEEGLKFMVYLQKENIIDESGMPKERFSAEFPKEGPSILRIQQVVRGDSAAYFCASSPPGQRTEAFFGQGTRLTVV.

The chain carries TRBV21-1 and TRBJ2-3; the D call TRBD2 from the table was never checked on the DNA. TRBV21-1 is reported as a pseudogene. The CDR3 length is 16 residues. The CDR3: CASSNWSSGRADTQYF. The CDR3 nucleotides read TGTGCCAGCAGCAACTGGTCTAGCGGGAGGGCAGATACGCAGTATTTT.

The chain's CDR3 is CASNTRVGEQYF. In DNA, the CDR3 is TGCGCCAGCAATACCAGGGTGGGGGAGCAGTACTTC. This chain joins TRBV10-2 and TRBJ2-7; TRBD1 might be the D (5 bases). Trimming removed 7 bases from V and 7 bases from J, with 14 bases in between. The CDR3 is made up of 12 amino acids. Germline-derived CDR1 and CDR2 are WSHSY and SAAADI.

This rearrangement joins TRBV2 to TRBJ1-2; D unresolved. The CDR3 consists of 13 residues. Trimming took off 3 bases at V and 7 bases at J, with 12 bases between the two ends. Germline V lookup: CDR1 SNHLY, CDR2 FYNNEI. The CDR3 protein is CASSECTYCGYTF. CDR3 bases: TGTGCCAGCAGTGAGTGTACGTACTGTGGCTACACCTTC.

The genes are TRBV7-8 and TRBJ1-2, with 7 nucleotides matching TRBD1. Trimming cost V 1 base and J 4 bases; bases outside gene matches: 3. Germline values: CDR1 SGHVS, CDR2 FQNEAQ. The CDR3 runs 14 residues. The CDR3 nucleotides read TGTGCCAGCAGCTTAGACAGGGGCAGCTATGGCTACACCTTC. Translation: CASSLDRGSYGYTF.

This chain uses TRBV5-1 with TRBJ1-2; 7 bases align to TRBD1. The CDR3 totals 20 residues. V shed 2 bases, J shed 5 bases, and the junction held 24 bases outside the gene matches. Germline CDR1 and CDR2: SGHRS and YFSETQ. In DNA, the CDR3 is TGCGCCAGCAGCTTCACCGATAAAACAGGGGATGCACGGGTCTTGTATGGCTACACCTTC. This codes for CASSFTDKTGDARVLYGYTF.